This TCR beta chain was retrieved from a study of tissue T cells after allogeneic stem cell transplantation. Findings and limits, study-wide: Within patients, tissue anatomy strongly shaped TCR repertoire composition. Only a limited share of tissue TCRs appeared in blood or spleen. Which tissue TCRs were alloreactive or antigen-specific was not determined. Some clones might be persisting host cells.

Points on this clone: Antigen unknown. Any gene name here is a mouse gene name.

The protocol was immunoSEQ multiplex PCR, while the TCRdb copy is restricted to in-frame clones and leaves out a portion. The table includes about 48,000 clones, roughly 75% detected once. The TCR was taken from a pool of C57BL/6 mice in good health. The source material was sorted cells pooled from one or two spleens.

The sequenced CDR3 bases are TGTGCCAGCAGCTTAGGTGGGGGGGCTGCTGAGCAGTTC. Its translation is CASSLGGGAAEQF. The whole CDR3 protein reads CASSLGGGAAEQFF. The rearrangement uses TRBV3 and TRBJ2-1; TRBD2 aligns across 9 bases. The read terminates 1 residue ahead of where the CDR3 ends, so the germline J gene completes it. Germline assignment: CDR1 SNHLY and CDR2 FYNGKV (reference sequence). The V and J ends lost 1 base and 6 bases, in that order; junction bases with no gene match: 1. The CDR3 consists of 14 residues. Using reference TRBV3 and TRBJ2-1 for the parts outside the CDR3, the full variable domain is GPKVLQIPSHQIIDMGQMVTLNCDPVSNHLYFYWYKQILGQQMEFLVNFYNGKVMEKSKLFKDQFSVERPDGSYFTLKIQPTALEDSAVYFCASSLGGGAAEQFFGPGTRLTVL.